This paragraph reports one TCR beta chain. The junction does not match germline at one end; this may be a read error. The length of the CDR3 is 16 residues. CDR1 and CDR2 (germline): SSHAT, FNYEAQ (reference sequence). This sample was included in a study of blood T cell repertoires in COVID-19. On the study more broadly: Sites across the United States, Italy and Spain contributed samples from acute and convalescent COVID-19. PBMCs, B-cell-depleted T cells, or T cells provided the cDNA or gDNA that made up the material.

Original analysis: Reference gene primer amplification gave nucleated cell count estimates. Measured with immunoSEQ multiplex PCR; TCRdb has only the in-frame clones, and not every one. From that table come the V and J calls and clone size; the DNA was used to work out D and trimming. This table holds under 200,000 clones, approximately 90% found once. What was sequenced was peripheral blood. This chain joins TRBV7-7 and TRBJ1-6; TRBD1 matches 8 bases. The TCR originated in a young man with acute or convalescent COVID-19. CDR3 bases: TGTGCTAGCACAGTTCCGGGACAGGTCTATAATTCACCCCTCCACTTT. Amino acid sequence: CASTVPGQVYNSPLHF.